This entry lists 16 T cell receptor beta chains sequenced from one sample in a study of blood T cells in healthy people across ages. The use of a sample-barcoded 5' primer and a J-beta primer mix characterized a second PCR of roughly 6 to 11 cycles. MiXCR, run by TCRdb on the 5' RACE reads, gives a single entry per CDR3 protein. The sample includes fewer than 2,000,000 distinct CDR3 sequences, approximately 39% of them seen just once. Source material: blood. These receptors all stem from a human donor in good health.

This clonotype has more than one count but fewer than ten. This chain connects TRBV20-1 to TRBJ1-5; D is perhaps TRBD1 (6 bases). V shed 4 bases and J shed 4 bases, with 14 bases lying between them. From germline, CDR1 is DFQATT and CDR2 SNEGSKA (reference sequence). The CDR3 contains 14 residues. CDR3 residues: CSAIYSGANQPQHF. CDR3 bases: TGCAGTGCTATTTATTCGGGGGCTAATCAGCCCCAGCATTTT.

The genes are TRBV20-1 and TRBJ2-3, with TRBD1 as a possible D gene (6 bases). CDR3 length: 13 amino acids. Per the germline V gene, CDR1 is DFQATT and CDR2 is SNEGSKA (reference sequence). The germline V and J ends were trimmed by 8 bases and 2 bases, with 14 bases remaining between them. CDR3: CSNYDRFTDTQYF. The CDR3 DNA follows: TGCAGTAACTACGACAGGTTCACAGATACGCAGTATTTT.

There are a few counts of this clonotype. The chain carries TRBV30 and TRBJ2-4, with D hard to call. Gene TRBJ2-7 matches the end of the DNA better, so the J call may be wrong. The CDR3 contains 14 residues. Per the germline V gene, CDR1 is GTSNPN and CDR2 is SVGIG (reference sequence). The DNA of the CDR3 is TGTGCCTGGAGAGCCCATTACGACTTCTCCGAGCAGTACTTC. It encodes CAWRAHYDFSEQYF.

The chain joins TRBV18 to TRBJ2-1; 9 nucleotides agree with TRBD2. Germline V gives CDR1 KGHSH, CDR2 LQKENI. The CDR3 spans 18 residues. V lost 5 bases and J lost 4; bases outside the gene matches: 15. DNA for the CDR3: TGTGCCAGCTCATTTCGAGCGGGGGGAAGCAGTAGTTACAATGAGCAGTTCTTC. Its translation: CASSFRAGGSSSYNEQFF.

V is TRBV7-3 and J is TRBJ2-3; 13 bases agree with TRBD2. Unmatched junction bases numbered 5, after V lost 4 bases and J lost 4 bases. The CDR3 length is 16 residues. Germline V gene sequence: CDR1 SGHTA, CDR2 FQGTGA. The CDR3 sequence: CASSSGLAGKADTQYF. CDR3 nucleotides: TGTGCCAGCAGCTCGGGACTAGCGGGGAAAGCAGATACGCAGTATTTT. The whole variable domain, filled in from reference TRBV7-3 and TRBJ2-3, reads GAGVSQTPSNKVTEKGKYVELRCDPISGHTALYWYRQSLGQGPEFLIYFQGTGAADDSGLPNDRFFAVRPEGSVSTLKIQRTERGDSAVYLCASSSGLAGKADTQYFGPGTRLTVL.

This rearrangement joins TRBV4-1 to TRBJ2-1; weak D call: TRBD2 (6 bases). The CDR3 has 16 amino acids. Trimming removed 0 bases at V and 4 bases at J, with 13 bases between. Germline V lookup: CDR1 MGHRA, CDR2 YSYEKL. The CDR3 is CASSQEGEEGYNEQFF. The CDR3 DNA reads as TGCGCCAGCAGCCAAGAGGGGGAGGAAGGGTACAATGAGCAGTTCTTC.

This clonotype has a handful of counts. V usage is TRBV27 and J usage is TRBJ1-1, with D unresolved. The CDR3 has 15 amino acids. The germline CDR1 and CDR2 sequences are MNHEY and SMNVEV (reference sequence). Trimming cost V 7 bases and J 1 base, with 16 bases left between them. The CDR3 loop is CASTQAAWGNTEAFF. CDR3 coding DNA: TGTGCCAGCACCCAAGCGGCTTGGGGGAACACTGAAGCTTTCTTT.

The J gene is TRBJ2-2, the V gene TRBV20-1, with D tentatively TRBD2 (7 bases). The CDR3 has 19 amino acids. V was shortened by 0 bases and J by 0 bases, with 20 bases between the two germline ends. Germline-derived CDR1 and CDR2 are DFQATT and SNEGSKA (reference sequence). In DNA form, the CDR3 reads TGCAGTGCTAGAGATCCGACGGGGGGCCGGTTTTCGAACACCGGGGAGCTGTTTTTT. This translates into CSARDPTGGRFSNTGELFF.

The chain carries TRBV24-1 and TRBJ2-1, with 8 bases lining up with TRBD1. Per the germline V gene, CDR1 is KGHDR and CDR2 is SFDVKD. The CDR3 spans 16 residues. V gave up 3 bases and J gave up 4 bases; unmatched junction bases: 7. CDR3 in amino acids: CATSDPPGTGYNEQFF. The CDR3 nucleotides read TGTGCCACCAGTGATCCCCCCGGGACAGGTTACAATGAGCAGTTCTTC.

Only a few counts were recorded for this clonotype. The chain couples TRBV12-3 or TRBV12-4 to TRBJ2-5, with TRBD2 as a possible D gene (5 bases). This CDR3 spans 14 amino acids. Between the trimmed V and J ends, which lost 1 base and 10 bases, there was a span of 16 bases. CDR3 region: CASSLGRTLGSQYF. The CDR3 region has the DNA TGTGCCAGCAGTTTAGGACGGACCCTGGGGAGCCAGTACTTC.

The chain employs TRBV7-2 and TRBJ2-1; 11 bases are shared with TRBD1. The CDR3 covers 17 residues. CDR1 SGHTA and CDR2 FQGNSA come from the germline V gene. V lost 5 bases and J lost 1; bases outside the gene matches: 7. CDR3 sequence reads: CASSARTGGASYNEQFF. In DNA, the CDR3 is TGTGCCAGCAGCGCGCGGACAGGGGGCGCTTCCTACAATGAGCAGTTCTTC.

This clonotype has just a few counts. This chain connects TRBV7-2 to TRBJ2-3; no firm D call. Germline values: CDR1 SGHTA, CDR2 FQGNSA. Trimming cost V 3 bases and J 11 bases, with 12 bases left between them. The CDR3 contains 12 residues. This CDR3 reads CASSFSVTVQYF. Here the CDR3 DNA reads TGTGCCAGCAGCTTCAGCGTTACAGTGCAGTATTTT.

CDR3 DNA: TGCGCCAGCAGCCAAGATGTTTGGGGGTTCGGCTCCTACGAGCAGTACTTC. It specifies CASSQDVWGFGSYEQYF. The rearrangement uses TRBV4-3 and TRBJ2-7; the D gene could be TRBD1 or TRBD2 (5 bases each). This CDR3 region has 17 residues. CDR1 LGHNA and CDR2 YSLEER come from the germline V gene. V was trimmed by 0 bases and J by 0 bases, leaving 15 bases between them.

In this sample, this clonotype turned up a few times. Written as DNA, the CDR3 is TGTGCCAGCAGCCCCGGCGACAGGTCGTCGTATGGCTACACCTTC. Translated: CASSPGDRSSYGYTF. The genes are TRBV4-2 and TRBJ1-2; D is perhaps TRBD1 (6 bases). CDR1 and CDR2 (germline): LGHNA, YNFKEQ. Trimming left V 4 bases short and J 5 bases short, with 17 bases between. CDR3 length: 15 amino acids.

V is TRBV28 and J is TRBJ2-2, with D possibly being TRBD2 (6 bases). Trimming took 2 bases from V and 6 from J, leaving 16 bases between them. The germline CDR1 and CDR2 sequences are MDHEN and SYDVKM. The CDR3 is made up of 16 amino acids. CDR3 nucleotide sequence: TGTGCCAGCAGTTTAGGGGGGACTGTTAAGGCCGGGGAGCTGTTTTTT. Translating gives CASSLGGTVKAGELFF. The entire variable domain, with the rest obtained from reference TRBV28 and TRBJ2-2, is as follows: DVKVTQSSRYLVKRTGEKVFLECVQDMDHENMFWYRQDPGLGLRLIYFSYDVKMKEKGDIPEGYSVSREKKERFSLILESASTNQTSMYLCASSLGGTVKAGELFFGEGSRLTVL.

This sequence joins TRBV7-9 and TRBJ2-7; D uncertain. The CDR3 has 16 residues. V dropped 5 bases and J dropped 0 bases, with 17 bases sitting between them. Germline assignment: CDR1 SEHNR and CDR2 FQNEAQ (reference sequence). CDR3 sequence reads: CASSPRGELTSYEQYF. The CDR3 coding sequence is TGTGCCAGCAGCCCCCGAGGAGAGCTGACCTCCTACGAGCAGTACTTC.